This TCR beta chain emerged from a study of T-cell reconstitution after alpha-beta-depleted transplantation in children. Overall study results and limits: Surviving recipient T cells and intrathymic progenitors accounted for some patients' high TCRbeta diversity at day 60. Newly produced T cells mostly accounted for T-cell counts and diversity one year post-transplant. Reportedly, only several hundred clones from non-depleted graft cells drove alpha-beta T-cell counts at about two months.

With V trimmed by 1 base and J by 7 bases, 3 bases remained unmatched. The CDR3 is made up of 12 amino acids. Germline V gene sequence: CDR1 GTSNPN, CDR2 SVGIG (reference sequence). This clonotype was counted a few times. What it binds is not known. Researchers prepared the TCRbeta library using unique molecular identifiers, the study reports. TCRdb independently ran MiXCR on the PCR reads; one entry per CDR3 protein. The table lists 600,000 to 800,000 distinct CDR3 sequences, roughly 13% of them singletons. The chain joins TRBV30 to TRBJ1-1; 7 bases match TRBD1. This sequence originates from a girl aged 2 to 9 with congenital amegakaryocytic thrombocytopenia, due to receive a stem cell transplant. The sample was PBMCs, taken before TCRalphabeta/CD19-depleted stem cell transplant. CDR3 amino acids: CAWSGNRGEAFF. The DNA of the CDR3 is TGTGCCTGGAGTGGAAACAGGGGTGAAGCTTTCTTT.